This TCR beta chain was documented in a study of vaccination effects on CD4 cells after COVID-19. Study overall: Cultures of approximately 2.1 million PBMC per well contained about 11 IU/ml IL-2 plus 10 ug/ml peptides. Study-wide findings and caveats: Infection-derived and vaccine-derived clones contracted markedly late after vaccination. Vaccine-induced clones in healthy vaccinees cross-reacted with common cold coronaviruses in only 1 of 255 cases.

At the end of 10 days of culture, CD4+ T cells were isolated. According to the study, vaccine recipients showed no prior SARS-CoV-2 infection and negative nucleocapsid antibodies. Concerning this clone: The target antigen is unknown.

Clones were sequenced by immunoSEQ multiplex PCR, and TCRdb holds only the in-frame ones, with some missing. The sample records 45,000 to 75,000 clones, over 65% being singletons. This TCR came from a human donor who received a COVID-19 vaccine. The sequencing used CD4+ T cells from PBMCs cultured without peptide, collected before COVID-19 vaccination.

The CDR3 reads CASYLWGNYGYTF. The CDR3 DNA sequence: TGTGCCAGCTATCTCTGGGGCAACTATGGCTACACCTTC. The chain uses TRBV7-2 and TRBJ1-2, with D perhaps matching TRBD1 (5 bases). Per the germline V gene, CDR1 is SGHTA and CDR2 is FQGNSA. With 8 bases removed from V and 2 bases from J, the gap between germline ends came to 12 bases. CDR3 size: 13 residues.